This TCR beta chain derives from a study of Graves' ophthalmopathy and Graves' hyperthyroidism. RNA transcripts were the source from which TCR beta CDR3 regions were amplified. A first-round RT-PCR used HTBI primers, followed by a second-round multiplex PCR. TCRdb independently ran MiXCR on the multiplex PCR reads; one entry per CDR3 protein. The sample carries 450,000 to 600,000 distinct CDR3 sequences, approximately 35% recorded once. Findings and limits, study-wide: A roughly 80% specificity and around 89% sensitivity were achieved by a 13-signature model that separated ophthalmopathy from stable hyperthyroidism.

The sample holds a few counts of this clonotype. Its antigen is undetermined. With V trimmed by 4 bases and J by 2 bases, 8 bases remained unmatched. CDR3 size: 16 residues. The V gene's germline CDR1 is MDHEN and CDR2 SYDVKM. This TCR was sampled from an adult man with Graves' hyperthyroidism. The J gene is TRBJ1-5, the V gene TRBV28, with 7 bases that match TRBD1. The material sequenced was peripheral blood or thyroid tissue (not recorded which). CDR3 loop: CASSSPTGIGNQPQHF. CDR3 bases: TGTGCCAGCAGTTCCCCGACAGGGATCGGCAATCAGCCCCAGCATTTT.